A selection of T cell receptor beta chains follows, all from one sample in a study of shared clonotypes between healthy human individuals. The protocol was immunoSEQ multiplex PCR, while the TCRdb copy is restricted to in-frame clones and leaves out a portion. The sample holds a few million clones; about 92% are singletons and the top ten take roughly 0.13%. Sequenced input: naive CD4+ T cells sorted from blood. The origin of the receptors is a young man in good health. CDR3s include the opening cysteine and the closing phenylalanine or tryptophan. D genes are given only for firm matches. For some rows the clone size is stated as once, few or many, or as a class when expanded; others skip it.

D gene	V gene	J gene	clone size	CDR3 protein	CDR3 DNA
NA	TRBV6-5	TRBJ2-7	NA	CASSYSSGSGSHEQYF	TGTGCCAGCAGTTACTCCTCGGGGAGCGGATCCCACGAGCAGTACTTC
NA	TRBV6-1	TRBJ1-5	NA	CASSASNQPQHF	TGTGCCAGCAGTGCTAGCAATCAGCCCCAGCATTTT
NA	TRBV10-3	TRBJ2-7	NA	CAISDLGESSYEQYF	TGTGCCATCAGTGACTTAGGGGAGAGCTCCTACGAGCAGTACTTC
NA	TRBV11-2	TRBJ2-7	NA	CASSLPAGANNYEQYF	TGTGCCAGCAGCTTACCGGCAGGGGCAAATAACTACGAGCAGTACTTC
NA	TRBV2	TRBJ2-3	NA	CASSEFRGSTDTQYF	TGTGCCAGCAGTGAATTCCGGGGTAGCACAGATACGCAGTATTTT
NA	TRBV7-8	TRBJ1-1	NA	CASSVRGNTEAFF	TGTGCCAGCAGCGTACGGGGAAACACTGAAGCTTTCTTT
NA	TRBV7-6	TRBJ2-7	NA	CASSLWDSYEQYF	TGTGCCAGCAGCTTATGGGACTCCTACGAGCAGTACTTC
TRBD2	TRBV6-5	TRBJ2-1	NA	CASSPSGSAYNEQFF	TGTGCCAGCAGTCCTAGCGGGAGCGCCTACAATGAGCAGTTCTTC
TRBD2	TRBV7-9	TRBJ2-7	NA	CASSLRTSGEAQQYF	TGTGCCAGCAGCTTAAGGACTAGCGGGGAGGCGCAGCAGTACTTC
TRBD1	TRBV18	TRBJ2-1	once	CASSPRVTGGSTYNEQFF	TGTGCCAGCTCACCACGGGTAACAGGGGGCTCTACCTACAATGAGCAGTTCTTC
TRBD1	TRBV7-2	TRBJ2-5	NA	CASSPSGGAGETQYF	TGTGCCAGCAGCCCATCAGGGGGCGCGGGAGAGACCCAGTACTTC
NA	TRBV15	TRBJ2-1	NA	CATSRERTSGDNEQFF	TGTGCCACCAGCAGAGAAAGGACCAGCGGAGACAATGAGCAGTTCTTC
NA	TRBV18	TRBJ2-7	NA	CASSLRQIPTGGEQYF	TGTGCCAGCTCACTCCGACAGATCCCGACGGGCGGGGAGCAGTACTTC
NA	TRBV5-4	TRBJ2-5	NA	CASSPQGGGEETQYF	TGTGCCAGCAGCCCCCAGGGGGGGGGTGAAGAGACCCAGTACTTC
NA	TRBV7-8	TRBJ2-5	NA	CASSLAGETQYF	TGTGCCAGCAGCTTAGCGGGGGAGACCCAGTACTTC
TRBD1	TRBV11-3	TRBJ2-1	NA	CASSLGVTGAYNEQFF	TGTGCCAGCAGCTTAGGGGTGACAGGGGCCTACAATGAGCAGTTCTTC
NA	TRBV7-3	TRBJ2-5	once	CASSLNGGKETQYF	TGTGCCAGCAGCCTAAACGGAGGTAAAGAGACCCAGTACTTC
TRBD1	TRBV11-2	TRBJ1-2	NA	CASRSPGTVYYGYTF	TGTGCCAGCAGGTCCCCCGGGACAGTCTACTATGGCTACACCTTC
TRBD1	TRBV11-2	TRBJ1-4	NA	CASSSTGVGEKLFF	TGTGCCAGCAGCTCGACAGGGGTAGGGGAAAAACTGTTTTTT
TRBD1	TRBV7-9	TRBJ1-4	NA	CASSPGQGAGNEKLFF	TGTGCCAGCAGCCCGGGACAGGGGGCAGGGAATGAAAAACTGTTTTTT
TRBD1	TRBV14	TRBJ1-2	NA	CASSPWDSDLYGYTF	TGTGCCAGCAGCCCGTGGGACAGCGATTTATATGGCTACACCTTC
NA	TRBV5-8	TRBJ2-3	NA	CASSRRADTQYF	TGTGCCAGCAGCCGGAGGGCAGATACGCAGTATTTT
NA	TRBV2	TRBJ2-2	NA	CASSVVQGAGELFF	TGTGCCAGCAGTGTAGTACAGGGAGCCGGGGAGCTGTTTTTT
TRBD1	TRBV18	TRBJ1-1	NA	CASSPGTGVNTEAFF	TGTGCCAGCTCACCCGGGACAGGGGTGAACACTGAAGCTTTCTTT
TRBD1	TRBV9	TRBJ1-1	NA	CASSLGGQGVFGTEAFF	TGTGCCAGCAGCCTCGGTGGGCAGGGGGTCTTCGGGACTGAAGCTTTCTTT
NA	TRBV6-1	TRBJ1-3	NA	CASSGRPGSGNTIYF	TGTGCCAGCAGTGGGCGGCCGGGCTCTGGAAACACCATATATTTT
TRBD1	TRBV5-3	TRBJ1-5	NA	CARSHPTGGVVRSNQPQHF	TGTGCCAGAAGCCATCCTACAGGGGGCGTCGTTCGGAGCAATCAGCCCCAGCATTTT
NA	TRBV11-3	TRBJ2-4	NA	CASSLPVLSLLAKNIQYF	TGTGCCAGCAGCCTCCCGGTCCTGAGCTTACTAGCCAAAAACATTCAGTACTTC
NA	TRBV12-5	TRBJ1-3	NA	CASGPDRPQRNTIYF	TGTGCTAGTGGGCCAGACAGGCCTCAAAGAAACACCATATATTTT
NA	TRBV6-5	TRBJ2-7	NA	CASSYWGSPSYEQYF	TGTGCCAGCAGTTACTGGGGGAGTCCTTCCTACGAGCAGTACTTC
TRBD2	TRBV7-2	TRBJ2-7	NA	CASSTLAGRYEQYF	TGTGCCAGCAGCACCCTAGCGGGACGCTACGAGCAGTACTTC
NA	TRBV7-2	TRBJ2-5	once	CASSFERRETQYF	TGTGCCAGCAGCTTCGAGCGTCGAGAGACCCAGTACTTC
TRBD1	TRBV5-6	TRBJ1-2	NA	CASSLDIGQVYGYTF	TGTGCCAGCAGCTTGGATATAGGACAGGTCTATGGCTACACCTTC
NA	TRBV27	TRBJ2-7	NA	CASSFHQSYEQYF	TGTGCCAGCAGTTTTCACCAGTCCTACGAGCAGTACTTC
NA	TRBV5-1	TRBJ2-7	NA	CASSRTDGPSYEQYF	TGCGCCAGCAGCCGAACGGACGGGCCCTCCTACGAGCAGTACTTC
TRBD2	TRBV19	TRBJ2-4	NA	CASSKAGVPQNIQYF	TGTGCCAGTAGTAAGGCGGGGGTGCCGCAAAACATTCAGTACTTC
NA	TRBV4-1	TRBJ1-1	NA	CASSQDNGRMNTEAFF	TGCGCCAGCAGCCAAGATAACGGACGGATGAACACTGAAGCTTTCTTT
NA	TRBV6-6	TRBJ2-7	NA	CASSPRQNNSSYEQYF	TGTGCCAGCAGTCCCCGACAGAATAACAGCTCCTACGAGCAGTACTTC
NA	TRBV27	TRBJ1-1	NA	CASSLSTQTEAFF	TGTGCCAGCAGTTTATCCACACAGACTGAAGCTTTCTTT
NA	TRBV29-1	TRBJ2-7	NA	CSVLQSSYEQYF	TGCAGCGTTCTCCAAAGCTCCTACGAGCAGTACTTC
NA	TRBV5-4	TRBJ2-3	NA	CASSLARGANTDTQYF	TGTGCCAGCAGCCTAGCTCGGGGGGCAAACACAGATACGCAGTATTTT
TRBD1	TRBV5-1	TRBJ1-4	NA	CASSLVTGTGDEKLFF	TGCGCCAGCAGCTTGGTAACCGGGACAGGAGATGAAAAACTGTTTTTT
TRBD1	TRBV5-4	TRBJ2-7	NA	CASSRTGTGQSEQYF	TGTGCCAGCAGCCGAACTGGGACAGGGCAGAGCGAGCAGTACTTC
TRBD2	TRBV4-1	TRBJ2-7	NA	CASSYPGTSGEQYF	TGCGCCAGCAGCTATCCCGGGACTAGCGGCGAGCAGTACTTC
NA	TRBV30	TRBJ1-3	NA	CAWSRGGGNTIYF	TGTGCCTGGAGTCGGGGAGGAGGAAACACCATATATTTT
TRBD1	TRBV5-1	TRBJ1-6	NA	CASSPISDRDRGSPLHF	TGCGCCAGCAGCCCGATCTCCGACCGGGACAGGGGTTCACCCCTCCACTTT
NA	TRBV7-3	TRBJ1-1	once	CASSLSRDQEAFF	TGTGCCAGCAGCTTATCTCGGGACCAGGAAGCTTTCTTT
NA	TRBV5-1	TRBJ1-2	NA	CASSFSGGVYGYTF	TGCGCCAGCAGCTTCTCGGGGGGAGTTTATGGCTACACCTTC
NA	TRBV7-3	TRBJ1-1	NA	CASSLTPGGHGDTEAFF	TGTGCCAGCAGCTTAACACCGGGGGGCCACGGTGACACTGAAGCTTTCTTT
NA	TRBV18	TRBJ2-7	NA	CASSPATHYEQYF	TGTGCCAGCTCACCTGCGACCCACTACGAGCAGTACTTC
NA	TRBV2	TRBJ1-6	NA	CASSVPPDRSSYNSPLHF	TGTGCCAGCAGTGTCCCACCAGACAGAAGCTCCTATAATTCACCCCTCCACTTT
NA	TRBV6-6	TRBJ2-7	NA	CASSTTGRASYEQYF	TGTGCCAGCAGCACCACCGGAAGAGCCTCCTACGAGCAGTACTTC
NA	TRBV9	TRBJ2-1	NA	CASSATIGRNEQFF	TGTGCCAGCAGCGCCACTATTGGGCGTAATGAGCAGTTCTTC
NA	TRBV6-5	TRBJ1-2	once	CASSSQGYYGYTF	TGTGCCAGCAGTTCACAGGGCTACTATGGCTACACCTTC
NA	TRBV19	TRBJ1-3	NA	CASSPYAVGSGNTIYF	TGTGCCAGTAGTCCCTATGCGGTCGGCTCTGGAAACACCATATATTTT
TRBD1	TRBV25-1	TRBJ1-2	NA	CASSHTGGRQYGYTF	TGTGCCAGCAGTCATACAGGGGGTCGCCAGTATGGCTACACCTTC
NA	TRBV7-9	TRBJ2-7	NA	CASSPPVGEQYF	TGTGCCAGCAGCCCCCCCGTGGGGGAGCAGTACTTC
TRBD2	TRBV4-2	TRBJ2-5	NA	CASSQHPLAGGSQETQYF	TGTGCCAGCAGCCAACATCCACTAGCGGGGGGCTCACAAGAGACCCAGTACTTC